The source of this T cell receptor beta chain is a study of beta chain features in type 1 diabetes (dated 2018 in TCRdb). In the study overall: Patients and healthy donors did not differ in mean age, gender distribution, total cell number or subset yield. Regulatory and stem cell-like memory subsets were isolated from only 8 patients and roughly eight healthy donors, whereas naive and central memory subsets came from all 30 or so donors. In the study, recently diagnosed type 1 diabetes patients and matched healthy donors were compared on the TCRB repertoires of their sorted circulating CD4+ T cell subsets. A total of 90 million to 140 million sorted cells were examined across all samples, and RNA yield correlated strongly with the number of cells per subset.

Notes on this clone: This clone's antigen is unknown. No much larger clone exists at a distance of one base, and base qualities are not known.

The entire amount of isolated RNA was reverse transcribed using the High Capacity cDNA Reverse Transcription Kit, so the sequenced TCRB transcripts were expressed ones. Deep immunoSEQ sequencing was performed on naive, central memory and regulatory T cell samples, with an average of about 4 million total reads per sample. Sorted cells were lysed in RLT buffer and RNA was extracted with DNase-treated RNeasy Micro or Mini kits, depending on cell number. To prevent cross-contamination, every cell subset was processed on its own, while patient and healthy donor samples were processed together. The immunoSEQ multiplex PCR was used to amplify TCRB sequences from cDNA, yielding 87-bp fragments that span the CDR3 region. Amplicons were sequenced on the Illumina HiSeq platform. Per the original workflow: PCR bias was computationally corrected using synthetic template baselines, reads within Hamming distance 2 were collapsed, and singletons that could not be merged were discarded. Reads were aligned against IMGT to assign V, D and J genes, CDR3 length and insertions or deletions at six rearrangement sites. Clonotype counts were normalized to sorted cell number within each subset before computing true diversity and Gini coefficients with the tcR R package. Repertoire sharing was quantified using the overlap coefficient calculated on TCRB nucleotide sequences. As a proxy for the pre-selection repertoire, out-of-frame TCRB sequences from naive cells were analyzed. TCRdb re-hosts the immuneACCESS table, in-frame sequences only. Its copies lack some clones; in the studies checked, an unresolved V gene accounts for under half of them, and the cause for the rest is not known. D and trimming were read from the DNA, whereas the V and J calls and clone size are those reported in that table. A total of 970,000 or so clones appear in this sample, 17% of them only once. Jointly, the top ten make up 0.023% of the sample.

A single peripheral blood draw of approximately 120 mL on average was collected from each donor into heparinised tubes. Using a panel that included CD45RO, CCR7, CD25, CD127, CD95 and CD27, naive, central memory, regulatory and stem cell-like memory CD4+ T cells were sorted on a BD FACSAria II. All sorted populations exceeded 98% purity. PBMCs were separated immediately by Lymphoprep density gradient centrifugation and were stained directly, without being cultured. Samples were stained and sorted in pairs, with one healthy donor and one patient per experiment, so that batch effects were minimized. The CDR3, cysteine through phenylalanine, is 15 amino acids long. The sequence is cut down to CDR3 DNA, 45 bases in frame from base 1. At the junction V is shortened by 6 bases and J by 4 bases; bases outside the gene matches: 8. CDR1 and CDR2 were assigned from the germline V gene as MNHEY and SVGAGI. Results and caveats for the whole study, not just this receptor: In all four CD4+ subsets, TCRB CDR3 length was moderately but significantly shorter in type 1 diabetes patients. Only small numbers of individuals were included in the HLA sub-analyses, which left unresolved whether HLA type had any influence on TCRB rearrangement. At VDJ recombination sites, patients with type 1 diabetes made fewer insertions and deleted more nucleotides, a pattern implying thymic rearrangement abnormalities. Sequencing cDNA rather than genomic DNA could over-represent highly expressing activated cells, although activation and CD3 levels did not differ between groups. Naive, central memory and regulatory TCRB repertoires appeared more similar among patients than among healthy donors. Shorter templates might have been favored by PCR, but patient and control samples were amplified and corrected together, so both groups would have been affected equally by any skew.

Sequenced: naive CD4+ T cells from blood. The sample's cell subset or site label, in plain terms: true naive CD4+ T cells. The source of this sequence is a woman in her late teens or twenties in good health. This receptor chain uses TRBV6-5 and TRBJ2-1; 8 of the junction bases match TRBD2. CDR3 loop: CASSRRGTRYNEQFF. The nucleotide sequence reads TGTGCCAGCAGCAGACGGGGGACTAGATACAATGAGCAGTTCTTC.